These T cell receptor beta chains were read from a single sample in a study of blood T cell repertoires in COVID-19. Method: immunoSEQ multiplex PCR; TCRdb's copy keeps in-frame clones and lacks some. Of around 300,000 clones listed, 88% are singletons. Sequenced input: PBMCs or T cells enriched from blood (not recorded which). These TCRs come from a woman between 50 and 59 years old who had recovered from COVID-19. CDR3s include the opening cysteine and the closing phenylalanine or tryptophan. The D gene is left open where the match is weak. The size field is filled for only some rows; it gives once, few, many or a size class.

TRBV6-5	TRBJ1-6	TRBD1	-	13	CASRMDRASPLHF	TGTGCCAGCAGGATGGACAGGGCTTCACCCCTCCACTTT
TRBV7-3	TRBJ2-1	TRBD2	-	21	CASSSQNPGLAGASSYNEQFF	TGTGCCAGCAGCTCCCAGAATCCCGGACTAGCGGGGGCAAGCTCCTACAATGAGCAGTTCTTC
TRBV19	TRBJ2-1	-	-	12	CASKDYRNEQFF	TGTGCCAGCAAAGACTACAGAAATGAGCAGTTCTTC
TRBV28	TRBJ2-7	TRBD2	-	17	CASSTGLAGVDSYEQYF	TGTGCCAGCAGTACGGGACTAGCGGGAGTGGACTCCTACGAGCAGTACTTC
TRBV7-2	TRBJ2-3	-	-	12	CASSQGPDTQYF	TGTGCCAGCAGCCAGGGGCCAGATACGCAGTATTTT
TRBV5-1	TRBJ1-4	-	-	16	CASSLGPSRASEKLFF	TGCGCCAGCAGCCTGGGACCGTCGCGAGCTAGCGAAAAACTGTTTTTT
TRBV18	TRBJ2-7	-	-	13	CASSPAAAYEQYF	TGTGCCAGCTCACCGGCGGCGGCCTACGAGCAGTACTTC
TRBV7-2	TRBJ1-6	TRBD1	-	15	CASSWVTGDLSPLHF	TGTGCCAGCAGCTGGGTGACAGGGGATCTTTCACCCCTCCACTTT
TRBV6-2/TRBV6-3	TRBJ2-7	-	-	15	CASSYAAPRTYEQYF	TGTGCCAGCAGTTACGCGGCACCCCGAACCTACGAGCAGTACTTC
TRBV18	TRBJ1-2	-	-	16	CASSPGSSGVNYGYTF	TGTGCCAGCTCACCAGGTTCCTCAGGGGTTAACTATGGCTACACCTTC
TRBV6-2/TRBV6-3	TRBJ1-1	TRBD1	-	13	CASSRGQGGEAFF	TGTGCCAGCAGCCGTGGACAGGGAGGGGAAGCTTTCTTT
TRBV11-2	TRBJ2-5	TRBD2	-	13	CASSLLAGETQYF	TGTGCCAGCAGCCTACTAGCGGGAGAGACCCAGTACTTC
TRBV28	TRBJ1-2	TRBD1	once	15	CASSQTGTGNYGYTF	TGTGCCAGCAGCCAAACCGGGACAGGGAATTATGGCTACACCTTC